This T cell receptor (beta chain) was observed in a study of blood T cell repertoires in COVID-19. The overall study: COVID-19 samples from acute and convalescent phases originated in the United States, Italy and Spain. PBMCs, B-cell-depleted T cells, or T cells were the source of the cDNA or gDNA that made up the material.

The assay was immunoSEQ multiplex PCR, and TCRdb's table has in-frame clones only and misses some. The repertoire includes 35,000 to 50,000 clones, approximately 85% of them detected once, and 10% to 15% sits in the top ten. V dropped 11 bases and J dropped 4 bases, with 15 bases sitting between them. From germline, CDR1 is KGHDR and CDR2 SFDVKD. The CDR3 contains 13 residues. This TCR was recovered from a human donor in a cohort sampled during active COVID-19. The chain links TRBV24-1 to TRBJ2-3, with D possibly being TRBD2 (5 bases). Sequencing used peripheral blood. The CDR3 is CAIGLSGADTQYF. CDR3 bases: TGTGCCATAGGACTCTCCGGGGCAGATACGCAGTATTTT.